Listed below are T cell receptor beta chains from one sample, sequenced in a study of OX40 agonist ivuxolimab in advanced cancers. Some clones are missing from TCRdb's copy, which holds only in-frame ones; the method was immunoSEQ multiplex PCR. The top ten hold about 0.81% of the sample, which has 100,000 to 150,000 clones, 92% seen once. The specimen comprised CD4+ or CD8+ T cells sorted from blood, sampled in a trial of the OX40 agonist ivuxolimab. Every receptor here comes from an adult with an advanced solid tumor such as melanoma, head and neck, liver or kidney cancer. CDR3s include the opening cysteine and the closing phenylalanine or tryptophan. Fields, in order: J gene, D gene, V gene, CDR3 protein, CDR3 DNA. A D gene is named only where the DNA matches it firmly.

J: TRBJ2-7
D: -
V: TRBV2
CDR3: CASSVLNEQYF
DNA: TGTGCCAGCAGTGTCCTGAACGAGCAGTACTTC

J: TRBJ2-7
D: -
V: TRBV5-1
CDR3: CASSLLEGLEQYF
DNA: TGCGCCAGCAGCCTCTTAGAGGGGCTGGAGCAGTACTTC

J: TRBJ1-6
D: -
V: TRBV7-3
CDR3: CASSLGLESPLHF
DNA: TGTGCCAGCAGCCTGGGATTAGAGTCACCCCTCCACTTT

J: TRBJ1-4
D: -
V: TRBV27
CDR3: CASSPLKLFF
DNA: TGTGCCAGCAGTCCACTGAAACTGTTTTTT

J: TRBJ2-5
D: TRBD1
V: TRBV7-3
CDR3: CASSLGGQGETQYF
DNA: TGTGCCAGCAGCTTAGGAGGACAGGGAGAGACCCAGTACTTC

J: TRBJ1-4
D: -
V: TRBV18
CDR3: CASSPPAEKLFF
DNA: TGTGCCAGCTCACCACCCGCTGAAAAACTGTTTTTT

J: TRBJ2-2
D: -
V: TRBV4-2
CDR3: CASSQPLAGELFF
DNA: TGTGCCAGCAGCCAACCACTAGCCGGGGAGCTGTTTTTT

J: TRBJ2-3
D: -
V: TRBV30
CDR3: CAWSVRPYTDTQYF
DNA: TGTGCCTGGAGTGTACGACCCTACACAGATACGCAGTATTTT

J: TRBJ2-1
D: -
V: TRBV5-1
CDR3: CASSLRGTGDNEQFF
DNA: TGCGCCAGCAGCCTAAGGGGGACTGGAGACAATGAGCAGTTCTTC

J: TRBJ2-7
D: TRBD1
V: TRBV7-2
CDR3: CASSRSTGALYEQYF
DNA: TGTGCCAGCAGCCGATCGACAGGGGCTCTATACGAGCAGTACTTC

J: TRBJ2-7
D: -
V: TRBV9
CDR3: CASSVDPDNYEQYF
DNA: TGTGCCAGCAGCGTAGACCCGGACAACTACGAGCAGTACTTC

J: TRBJ1-1
D: -
V: TRBV6-5
CDR3: CASKGVGTEAFF
DNA: TGTGCCAGCAAGGGGGTTGGGACTGAAGCTTTCTTT

J: TRBJ2-1
D: TRBD2
V: TRBV18
CDR3: CASSPPIAGSAEQFF
DNA: TGTGCCAGCTCACCTCCGATAGCGGGATCTGCTGAGCAGTTCTTC

J: TRBJ1-1
D: -
V: TRBV5-1
CDR3: CASSLGLTEAFF
DNA: TGCGCCAGCAGCTTGGGACTCACTGAAGCTTTCTTT

J: TRBJ1-2
D: -
V: TRBV6-6
CDR3: CASSYDTLYGYTF
DNA: TGTGCCAGCAGTTACGACACTCTCTATGGCTACACCTTC

J: TRBJ2-1
D: -
V: TRBV19
CDR3: CASTRQVQQYNEQFF
DNA: TGTGCCAGTACCAGACAGGTTCAACAATACAATGAGCAGTTCTTC